A single sample is the source of the 26 T cell receptor beta chains below, sequenced in a study of Tregs in tolerant kidney transplant recipients. The repertoire was sequenced with immunoSEQ multiplex PCR; TCRdb's copy has only in-frame clones and lacks some. This sample has about 81,000 clones, with roughly 91% found just once. Related graft donors supplied nonmyeloablative bone marrow transplants, and mixed chimerism was transient. Here the sequenced sample was CD4+ T cells from blood (PBMCs), taken 24 months after the transplant. The source is a human patient who received a combined kidney and bone marrow transplant. Some T cells may be the graft donor's.

The V gene is TRBV10-3, the J gene TRBJ2-3; TRBD2 is a possible D gene (6 bases). The CDR3 totals 16 residues. Trimming left V 6 bases short and J 4 bases short, with 20 bases between. Germline CDR1 and CDR2: ENHRY and SYGVKD. This CDR3 reads CAISSTTGERADTQYF. In DNA form, the CDR3 reads TGTGCCATCAGCTCGACTACGGGGGAACGAGCAGATACGCAGTATTTT.

In its sample, this clone was seen once. The chain combines TRBV11-1 with TRBJ2-2; 10 nucleotides align to TRBD2. Germline loops: CDR1 SGHAT, CDR2 FQDESV (reference sequence). The J segment lost 6 bases and the V segment lost 5 bases, leaving 9 bases of the junction unmatched. The CDR3 runs 16 residues. The CDR3 loop is CASSRRLAGDAGELFF. CDR3 DNA: TGTGCCAGCAGCCGGAGGCTAGCGGGAGATGCCGGGGAGCTGTTTTTT.

This clone has just a few counts. The gene calls are TRBV10-3 and TRBJ2-5, with 10 bases aligning to TRBD2. The CDR3 is made up of 16 amino acids. Germline V gene sequence: CDR1 ENHRY, CDR2 SYGVKD. Trimming cost V 4 bases and J 5 bases; bases outside gene matches: 10. CDR3 loop: CAISAASGGRGETQYF. CDR3 nucleotide sequence: TGTGCCATCAGTGCTGCTAGCGGGGGCCGTGGGGAGACCCAGTACTTC.

Worth noting for this clone: This CDR3 is also generated by other DNA sequences in the sample. The chain is built from TRBV12-5 and TRBJ2-2, with 9 nucleotides matching TRBD1. The length of the CDR3 is 16 residues. V was clipped by 3 bases and J by 2 bases; unmatched bases: 4. Germline V gene data show CDR1 as LGHNT and CDR2 as FRNRAP. This CDR3 is CASGLKQGANTGELFF. In DNA, the CDR3 is TGTGCTAGTGGTTTAAAACAGGGGGCAAACACCGGGGAGCTGTTTTTT.

The CDR3 DNA is TGTGCCAGCAGCCCGGGACTAGCGGGGGACGGCATTTTCTACGAGCAGTACTTC. This codes for CASSPGLAGDGIFYEQYF. V usage is TRBV9 and J usage is TRBJ2-7; 14 positions agree with TRBD2. V was clipped by 4 bases and J by 3 bases; unmatched bases: 12. The CDR3 consists of 18 residues. CDR1 SGDLS and CDR2 YYNGEE come from the germline V gene.

The V gene is TRBV9, the J gene TRBJ2-1; 16 nucleotides agree with TRBD2. CDR3 length: 21 residues. Looked up from germline, CDR1 is SGDLS and CDR2 is YYNGEE. V was pared by 0 bases and J by 8 bases, with 17 bases of the junction left unmatched. This CDR3 reads CASSVGRAGLAGGPMLDEQFF. The CDR3 bases are TGTGCCAGCAGCGTAGGACGGGCGGGACTAGCGGGGGGGCCGATGTTGGATGAGCAGTTCTTC. The full variable domain, with the rest looked up from reference TRBV9 and TRBJ2-1, is DSGVTQTPKHLITATGQRVTLRCSPRSGDLSVYWYQQSLDQGLQFLIQYYNGEERAKGNILERFSAQQFPDLHSELNLSSLELGDSALYFCASSVGRAGLAGGPMLDEQFFGPGTRLTVL.

The genes are TRBV4-1 and TRBJ1-2; 8 bases are shared with TRBD1. The CDR3 length is 13 residues. Germline CDR1 MGHRA, CDR2 YSYEKL. Trimming removed 3 bases from V and 3 bases from J; junction bases left unmatched: 0. The CDR3 here is CASSQDRDYGYTF. The CDR3 bases are TGCGCCAGCAGCCAGGACAGGGACTATGGCTACACCTTC.

J is TRBJ1-2 and V is TRBV15, with 8 bases identical to TRBD1. This CDR3 region has 13 residues. V lost 0 bases and J lost 7; bases outside the gene matches: 1. Germline values: CDR1 LNHNV, CDR2 YYDKDF (reference sequence). The CDR3 DNA follows: TGTGCCACCAGCAGAGACAGGGGGCTTGGCTACACCTTC. It specifies CATSRDRGLGYTF.

In its sample, this clone was seen once. The chain has TRBV6-4 and TRBJ2-2; a possible D gene is TRBD1 (6 bases). Trimming removed 5 bases from V and 0 bases from J, with 13 bases in between. The CDR3 extends over 16 amino acids. From germline, CDR1 is MRHNA and CDR2 SNTAGT. The CDR3 here is CASSLIGTPNTGELFF. The CDR3 nucleotides read TGTGCCAGCAGTCTAATTGGGACACCGAACACCGGGGAGCTGTTTTTT.

The chain combines TRBV5-5 with TRBJ2-1; 7 bases match TRBD1. Trimming took 4 bases from V and 3 from J; bases not matched to a gene: 4. Germline V gives CDR1 SGHKS, CDR2 YYEKEE (reference sequence). This CDR3 is 14 amino acids long. The CDR3 region has the DNA TGTGCCAGCAGCCAGGGACAGAACTACAATGAGCAGTTCTTC. It yields the protein CASSQGQNYNEQFF. The whole variable domain, remainder taken from reference TRBV5-5 and TRBJ2-1, is DAGVTQSPTHLIKTRGQQVTLRCSPISGHKSVSWYQQVLGQGPQFIFQYYEKEERGRGNFPDRFSARQFPNYSSELNVNALLLGDSALYLCASSQGQNYNEQFFGPGTRLTVL.

CDR3 in DNA: TGCGCCAGCAGCCAATGGTTCGACAGGTTGAACACCGGGGAGCTGTTTTTT. Its translation is CASSQWFDRLNTGELFF. The chain has TRBV4-3 and TRBJ2-2; the D gene is possibly TRBD1 (6 bases). Germline V lookup: CDR1 LGHNA, CDR2 YSLEER. This CDR3 comprises 17 residues. Between the trimmed V and J ends, which lost 2 bases and 1 base, there was a span of 14 bases.

The chain links TRBV6-6 to TRBJ1-1; 10 bases line up with TRBD1. The V gene end was trimmed by 2 bases and the J gene end by 6 bases; junction bases not matched to a gene: 6. Germline V CDR1 and CDR2: MNHNY, SVGAGI (reference sequence). CDR3 length: 15 amino acids. In nucleotides, the CDR3 is TGTGCCAGCAGTTACCTTGGGACAGGGGAGTCTGAAGCTTTCTTT. Its translation: CASSYLGTGESEAFF.

J is TRBJ2-2 and V is TRBV13; 7 bases map to TRBD2. V was pared by 4 bases and J by 7 bases, with 15 bases of the junction left unmatched. The germline V gene encodes CDR1 PRHDT and CDR2 FYEKMQ (reference sequence). This CDR3 region has 17 residues. CDR3 bases: TGTGCCAGCAGCTCCACCCCCCTGGCGGGAGTCGGCGGGGAGCTGTTTTTT. This translates into CASSSTPLAGVGGELFF.

V is TRBV5-4 and J is TRBJ1-1; D is uncertain. The V gene's germline CDR1 is SGHNT and CDR2 YYREEE (reference sequence). The CDR3 extends over 11 amino acids. Trimming took off 4 bases at V and 2 bases at J, with 3 bases between the two ends. The CDR3 sequence is CASSVNTEAFF. CDR3 nucleotides: TGTGCCAGCAGCGTAAACACTGAAGCTTTCTTT.

The chain links TRBV5-1 to TRBJ1-2; no definite D call. CDR1 and CDR2 from the germline V gene are SGHRS and YFSETQ. The V end was cut by 0 bases, the J end by 6 bases, with 9 bases between. The CDR3 is 13 residues long. CDR3 in amino acids: CASSLDRNNGYTF. The CDR3 DNA sequence: TGCGCCAGCAGCTTGGATAGAAATAATGGCTACACCTTC.

V and J are TRBV7-2 and TRBJ2-3; 8 bases match TRBD1. There are 18 residues in the CDR3. Trimming cost V 2 bases and J 2 bases; bases outside gene matches: 12. Germline V CDR1 and CDR2: SGHTA, FQGNSA. CDR3 region: CASSLFPPSTGDTDTQYF. In DNA form, the CDR3 reads TGTGCCAGCAGCTTATTCCCTCCCTCGACAGGGGACACAGATACGCAGTATTTT. The full variable domain, with the rest looked up from reference TRBV7-2 and TRBJ2-3, is GAGVSQSPSNKVTEKGKDVELRCDPISGHTALYWYRQSLGQGLEFLIYFQGNSAPDKSGLPSDRFSAERTGGSVSTLTIQRTQQEDSAVYLCASSLFPPSTGDTDTQYFGPGTRLTVL.

J is TRBJ2-3 and V is TRBV7-8; 7 positions agree with TRBD1. The V gene's germline CDR1 is SGHVS and CDR2 FQNEAQ. Unmatched junction bases numbered 11, after V lost 3 bases and J lost 2 bases. The CDR3 sequence is 17 residues long. The CDR3 loop reads CASSFPTGEGFTDTQYF. CDR3 coding DNA: TGTGCCAGCAGCTTTCCTACAGGGGAAGGTTTCACAGATACGCAGTATTTT.

V usage is TRBV7-3 and J usage is TRBJ1-1, with D perhaps matching TRBD1 (6 bases). Trimming removed 5 bases at V and 5 bases at J, with 12 bases between. CDR1 and CDR2 (germline): SGHTA, FQGTGA. The CDR3 loop spans 13 amino acids. This CDR3 is CASSRDQGTEAFF. The CDR3 nucleotides are TGTGCCAGCAGCAGGGACCAGGGGACTGAAGCTTTCTTT.

J is TRBJ1-5 and V is TRBV6-5; D ambiguous. Germline values: CDR1 MNHEY, CDR2 SVGAGI. CDR3 size: 13 residues. Trimming cost V 8 bases and J 4 bases, with 12 bases left between them. CDR3 coding DNA: TGTGCCAGCGGAGCCTACCTAAATCAGCCCCAGCATTTT. Translated, it gives CASGAYLNQPQHF.

The genes are TRBV4-3 and TRBJ2-3; the D gene is possibly TRBD2 (6 bases). V was trimmed by 0 bases and J by 0 bases, leaving 10 bases between them. CDR1 and CDR2 from the germline V gene are LGHNA and YSLEER. There are 16 residues in the CDR3. CDR3 bases: TGCGCCAGCAGCCAAGAAGGGACTCTGAGCACAGATACGCAGTATTTT. It yields the protein CASSQEGTLSTDTQYF.

This chain uses TRBV28 with TRBJ1-3, with D uncertain. Trimming cost V 3 bases and J 8 bases, with 11 bases left between them. The CDR3 spans 13 residues. Germline V CDR1 and CDR2: MDHEN, SYDVKM. The CDR3 here is CASSLGGVDTIYF. CDR3 nucleotides: TGTGCCAGCAGTTTGGGAGGTGTTGACACCATATATTTT.

The rearrangement joins TRBV7-2 to TRBJ2-7; maybe TRBD2 (6 bases). Germline values: CDR1 SGHTA, CDR2 FQGNSA. V was clipped by 5 bases and J by 6 bases, with 20 bases between them. The CDR3 runs to 15 residues. The CDR3 here is CASSARTTLTSEQYF. The CDR3 coding sequence is TGTGCCAGCAGCGCCCGGACTACCCTGACGTCCGAGCAGTACTTC. Full variable domain (outside the CDR3, taken from reference TRBV7-2 and TRBJ2-7): GAGVSQSPSNKVTEKGKDVELRCDPISGHTALYWYRQSLGQGLEFLIYFQGNSAPDKSGLPSDRFSAERTGGSVSTLTIQRTQQEDSAVYLCASSARTTLTSEQYFGPGTRLTVT.

The J gene is TRBJ2-5, the V gene TRBV11-3, with 10 bases lining up with TRBD2. V trimming: 7 bases; J trimming: 5 bases; junction bases outside the gene matches: 7. Germline CDR1 and CDR2: SGHNT and YENEEA. There are 14 residues in the CDR3. CDR3 sequence reads: CASTQREGPETQYF. For the CDR3, the DNA is TGTGCCAGCACCCAGCGGGAGGGCCCGGAGACCCAGTACTTC.

The J gene is TRBJ2-7, the V gene TRBV7-9; D call uncertain. Trimming cost V 5 bases and J 3 bases, with 8 bases left between them. This CDR3 comprises 12 residues. CDR1 is SEHNR and CDR2 is FQNEAQ in the germline V gene (reference sequence). CDR3 DNA sequence: TGTGCCAGCAGCAGACACGACTACGAGCAGTACTTC. Its translation: CASSRHDYEQYF.

This clone was counted a few times. The rearrangement joins TRBV2 to TRBJ1-2; TRBD1 agrees at 10 bases. CDR3 size: 14 residues. Germline-derived CDR1 and CDR2 are SNHLY and FYNNEI. Trimming took 4 bases from V and 6 from J; bases not matched to a gene: 5. CDR3 DNA: TGTGCCAGCAGTGCTACGGACAGGGGGAATGGCTACACCTTC. This gives the protein CASSATDRGNGYTF.

This clone was counted a single time. V gene TRBV29-1 combines with J gene TRBJ2-2; maybe TRBD1 (7 bases). V lost 4 bases and J 6 bases, leaving 15 bases between the germline ends. This CDR3 spans 14 amino acids. Germline V lookup: CDR1 SQVTM, CDR2 ANQGSEA. This CDR3 reads CSVVDRDSAGELFF. CDR3 DNA: TGCAGCGTTGTCGACAGGGACTCGGCCGGGGAGCTGTTTTTT.